Sequencing of this TCR beta chain was carried out in a study of T cells in Graves' hyperthyroidism and ophthalmopathy. The wider study: Peripheral blood sampling occurred at initial diagnosis, before any treatment. Study-wide findings and caveats: Researchers found most expanded thyroid clonotypes above 0.001 in blood as well.

Amplified regions were TCR beta CDR3 sequences from RNA transcripts. The TCR CDR3 first-round RT-PCR relied on the HTBI primer set. One entry per CDR3 protein results from TCRdb running MiXCR on the multiplex PCR reads. The table lists 540,000 or so distinct CDR3 sequences, around a sixth of them singletons. This CDR3 has 16 amino acids. Trimming stripped 4 bases from V and 0 bases from J, with 17 bases between. The germline gives CDR1 SGDLS, CDR2 YYNGEE. Comment on this clonotype: Its antigen is unknown.

Among the patients, aged 18 to 65, hyperthyroidism was newly diagnosed and had lasted under 2 months. Those patients with uncontrolled infection, other autoimmune disease, pregnancy or lactation were excluded. Material: blood. The clonotype was recovered from a woman in her 30s with Graves' hyperthyroidism. The chain combines TRBV9 with TRBJ2-7, with D perhaps TRBD1 (5 bases). CDR3 coding DNA: TGTGCCAGCAGCAAAGAAATCCAGGGTCTCTCCTACGAGCAGTACTTC. Encoded protein: CASSKEIQGLSYEQYF.